The clone carrying this T cell receptor (beta chain) was picked up many times. The antigen is unknown. This specimen comes from a study of T-cell memory formation after mild COVID-19. General study points: The SARS-CoV-2 specificity of second-wave clones reaching peak at day 37 remained unverified. Contracting CD8+ clones were enriched in EMRA, CD4+ mainly in CM and EM.

Using its own MiXCR run on the 5' RACE reads, TCRdb lists one record per CDR3 protein. The repertoire has approximately 60,000 distinct CDR3 sequences, 9.3% of them found once; the top ten carry about 1.1%. V shed 5 bases and J shed 5 bases, with 21 bases lying between them. CDR3 length: 17 residues. The germline V gene encodes CDR1 SGHAT and CDR2 FQNNGV. The sequence derives from a man between 18 and 29 years old who had mild COVID-19 (a few samples of this study predate the infection). Cell type and time point are not known. The sequenced sample was PBMCs or a T cell subset sorted from them (not recorded which). The rearrangement joins TRBV11-2 to TRBJ2-2, with D unresolved. CDR3 amino acids: CASSPYGQDRGTGELFF. The CDR3 coding sequence is TGTGCCAGCAGCCCCTACGGGCAGGACCGTGGGACCGGGGAGCTGTTTTTT.